This T cell receptor beta chain stems from a study of blood T cell repertoires in COVID-19 (dated by TCRdb to about 2020). For the wider study: Samples from collaborators originated in the United States, Italy and Spain and spanned both the acute and convalescent phases of COVID-19. The prospective study material was composed of cDNA or gDNA derived from T cells, B-cell-depleted T cells, or PBMCs. The dataset comprised deeply sampled blood TCRbeta repertoires from subjects exposed to, actively infected with, or recovered from COVID-19. The repertoires were made available in a free public database intended to serve as a resource for research on the immune response to SARS-CoV-2. Samples came from the ongoing ImmuneRACE study (first 160 participants) plus 1,254 subjects from 6 global collaborators. Nearly every sample came with metadata listing a de-identified subject ID, COVID-19 status, age in years and sex. Where available, HLA class I and class II types were obtained from metadata supplied by the sample provider rather than from assay-based typing.

TCRbeta CDR3 regions were amplified from genomic DNA by means of the immunoSEQ Assay, a bias-controlled multiplex PCR. The paper's processing steps were these. Within the assay, amplification of reference gene primers was used to estimate how many nucleated cells each sample contained. Sequence reads were collapsed and filtered to measure the absolute abundance of every unique TCRbeta CDR3 rearrangement. For each sample, productive Simpson clonality was calculated by taking the square root of Simpson's diversity index across productive rearrangements. Here the immuneACCESS table is served through TCRdb, limited to in-frame sequences with V and J called. Missing clones are a known gap in these copies; in checked studies unresolved V genes cover under half, and the rest lacks a known reason. For V, J and clone size, that table is used; D and trimming come from the DNA. This sample has 6,000 to 7,000 clones in its table, and 86% of those were observed once. About 10% of the sample is in the top ten clones.

General findings and caveats noted by the study authors: Clinical and demographic metadata were provided uncurated, with the amount varying by source and participant.

Each collaborating institution followed its own protocols to collect whole blood in K2EDTA tubes. For TCRbeta analysis, collaborators shipped samples as frozen whole blood, isolated PBMCs, or DNA extracted from either of those sample types. About this clone itself: What antigen it recognizes has not been identified. Base qualities are missing; no much larger clone stands one base away.

Sequences SQVTM (CDR1) and ANQGSEA (CDR2) are obtained from the germline V gene. Counted from cysteine to phenylalanine, this CDR3 has 14 amino acids. Kept here is only the CDR3 DNA, which spans 42 bases and is read in frame from base 1. Here V drops 4 bases and J drops 3 bases, and the junction holds 9 bases not matched to any gene. This chain joins TRBV29-1 to TRBJ2-7; 7 bases in between match TRBD1. The sequence was obtained from a human donor with active COVID-19. The donor label of this sample is uncertain. Sequenced: peripheral blood. The CDR3 region: CSVVPGTDFYEQYF. The DNA sequence is as follows: TGCAGCGTTGTACCCGGGACAGATTTCTACGAGCAGTACTTC.